Listed below are T cell receptor beta chains from one sample, sequenced in a study of response to subunit inactivated influenza vaccine. A single record per CDR3 protein comes from TCRdb applying MiXCR to the RT-PCR reads. Of about 540,000 distinct CDR3 sequences detected, roughly 25% appear once; the ten largest clones hold around 2.8%. These data also formed part of another study, on T cells expressing NK-cell markers.

The material was CD4+ T cells sorted from PBMCs, obtained roughly 13 days after vaccination. All receptors come from a middle-aged man who received an inactivated influenza vaccine. The CDR3 runs from the conserved cysteine through the conserved F or W. A D gene is named only where the DNA matches it firmly. The size field is filled for only some rows; it gives once, few, many or a size class.

v_gene,len,d_gene,j_gene,abundance,CDR3nt,CDR3aa
TRBV7-8,16,-,TRBJ1-1,-,TGTGCCAGCAGCCCCAGGGGTTGGGGAGTTGACACTGAAGCTTTCTTT,CASSPRGWGVDTEAFF
TRBV20-1,14,-,TRBJ2-3,few,TGCAGTGCTAGAGATGGGGCGAGCACAGATACGCAGTATTTT,CSARDGASTDTQYF
TRBV7-7,13,TRBD1,TRBJ2-7,few,TGTGCCAGCAGCCCTAACAGGGGCAACGAGCAGTACTTC,CASSPNRGNEQYF
TRBV18,17,TRBD1,TRBJ2-2,-,TGTGCCAGCTCACCTAGGCCTATGACAGGGAGTACCGGGGAGCTGTTTTTT,CASSPRPMTGSTGELFF
TRBV15,13,-,TRBJ2-2,-,TGTGCCACCAGTTTGGGAGGCACCGGGGAGCTGTTTTTT,CATSLGGTGELFF
TRBV5-6,15,TRBD2,TRBJ2-3,-,TGTGCCAGCAGCTTGGTAGCGGGAAAGATAGATACGCAGTATTTT,CASSLVAGKIDTQYF
TRBV20-1,14,-,TRBJ1-4,-,TGCAGTGCTAGAGGGGGACGTACTAATGAAAAACTGTTTTTT,CSARGGRTNEKLFF
TRBV15,14,TRBD1,TRBJ2-7,few,TGTGCCACCAGCACGACAGGGGCTAGCTACGAGCAGTACTTC,CATSTTGASYEQYF
TRBV29-1,11,-,TRBJ2-7,few,TGCAGCGTCGGACCCTCCTACGAGCAGTACTTC,CSVGPSYEQYF
TRBV24-1,15,TRBD2,TRBJ2-1,-,TGTGCCACTAGTAGCGGGAGCCGCCCCTACAATGAGCAGTTCTTC,CATSSGSRPYNEQFF
TRBV6-1,13,-,TRBJ2-2,few,TGTGCCAGCAACAGGGAGAACACCGGGGAGCTGTTTTTT,CASNRENTGELFF
TRBV6-2/TRBV6-3,16,-,TRBJ1-5,-,TGTGCCAGCAGTTACGAACCGGGGTTTAGCAATCAGCCCCAGCATTTT,CASSYEPGFSNQPQHF
TRBV28,22,-,TRBJ2-5,-,TGTGCCAGCAGTTGGGACTTTAAGGGGGTTGTACGGGGATGGGTTCACCAAGAGACCCAGTACTTC,CASSWDFKGVVRGWVHQETQYF
TRBV20-1,18,TRBD2,TRBJ2-1,few,TGCAGTGCTAGAGATATCGGGGGCGGGGGGCAAGCCTACAATGAGCAGTTCTTC,CSARDIGGGGQAYNEQFF
TRBV12-3/TRBV12-4,14,TRBD1,TRBJ2-1,few,TGTGCCAGCAGATCCGGGACAGGTAACAATGAGCAGTTCTTC,CASRSGTGNNEQFF
TRBV12-3/TRBV12-4,12,-,TRBJ2-3,-,TGTGCCAGCAAGGGTGCAGGGGCTTGGCAGTATTTT,CASKGAGAWQYF
TRBV29-1,15,TRBD1,TRBJ2-2,few,TGCAGCGTGAAACAGGGGGCGAGGGACACCGGGGAGCTGTTTTTT,CSVKQGARDTGELFF
TRBV7-9,16,TRBD1,TRBJ2-7,few,TGTGCCAGCAGCCCAATCCTCTCAGGGGGCGCCTACGAGCAGTACTTC,CASSPILSGGAYEQYF
TRBV7-9,17,-,TRBJ2-6,-,TGTGCCAGCAGCTCCCGCCGGCAGGGGACCGGGGCCAACGTCCTGACTTTC,CASSSRRQGTGANVLTF
TRBV20-1,14,TRBD2,TRBJ2-1,-,TGCAGTGCTTTACTAGCGGGGGGGCGGTCCGGGCAGTTCTTC,CSALLAGGRSGQFF
TRBV20-1,15,TRBD2,TRBJ2-5,-,TGCAGTGCCAATGGGGCTAGCGGAGTCCAAGAGACCCAGTACTTC,CSANGASGVQETQYF
TRBV7-9,15,-,TRBJ2-5,-,TGTGCCAGCAGCTTAGTGGAGACACTTCAAGAGACCCAGTACTTC,CASSLVETLQETQYF
TRBV20-1,13,-,TRBJ2-7,-,TGCAGTGCCGCTCGGACTGCCTGGGGGGAGCAGTACTTC,CSAARTAWGEQYF
TRBV4-2,16,-,TRBJ2-3,few,TGTGCCAGCAGCCTACAAGCGGGTGAGAACACAGATACGCAGTATTTT,CASSLQAGENTDTQYF
TRBV29-1,15,TRBD2,TRBJ2-1,once,TGCAGCGGCCGAACTAGCGGGAGTCTTATAGATGAGCAGTTCTTC,CSGRTSGSLIDEQFF
TRBV20-1,12,-,TRBJ1-1,-,TGCAGTGTTAAGAACCCTACCCCTGAAGCTTTCTTT,CSVKNPTPEAFF
TRBV27,16,-,TRBJ2-7,-,TGTGCCAGCAGGGGTTCGTATACCCGAGTATCCTACGAGCAGTACTTC,CASRGSYTRVSYEQYF
TRBV10-2,17,-,TRBJ1-4,-,TGCGCCAGCAGTGCGGGACACCTCCTTGCAACTAATGAAAAACTGTTTTTT,CASSAGHLLATNEKLFF
TRBV29-1,12,TRBD2,TRBJ2-5,once,TGCAGCGTTAAGCGGGAGCAAGAGACCCAGTACTTC,CSVKREQETQYF
TRBV12-3/TRBV12-4,13,-,TRBJ2-5,few,TGTGCCAGCAGTTTATATCTTGGGGAGACCCAGTACTTC,CASSLYLGETQYF
TRBV15,12,-,TRBJ2-2,-,TGTGCCACCAGCACATTCACCGGGGAGCTGTTTTTT,CATSTFTGELFF
TRBV10-3,13,-,TRBJ2-7,-,TGTGCCATCAGTGGTTATCAAGGGCTCGAGCAGTACTTC,CAISGYQGLEQYF
TRBV28,14,-,TRBJ2-3,-,TGTGCCAGCAGTTCGCCTTCTAGCACAGATACGCAGTATTTT,CASSSPSSTDTQYF
TRBV7-2,14,-,TRBJ1-6,many,TGTGCCAGCACCCTCTCGGCAGTTAATTCACCCCTCCACTTT,CASTLSAVNSPLHF
TRBV24-1,12,-,TRBJ1-2,-,TGTGCCACCAGCAGAACAGGGTCGGGCTACACCTTC,CATSRTGSGYTF
TRBV4-3,20,-,TRBJ2-6,-,TGCGCCAGCAGCCAAATATATAAGTGGGAGCCAAAGTCTGGGGCCAACGTCCTGACTTTC,CASSQIYKWEPKSGANVLTF
TRBV20-1,11,-,TRBJ1-1,few,TGCAGTGCTAGTGAGAGGCCTGAAGCTTTCTTT,CSASERPEAFF
TRBV20-1,11,-,TRBJ2-1,-,TGCAGTGCTAGAGGGGGTCTGACTGAGTTCTTC,CSARGGLTEFF
TRBV19,15,-,TRBJ2-2,-,TGTGCCAGTAGTATCGTGGGAGTCAACACCGGGGAGCTGTTTTTT,CASSIVGVNTGELFF
TRBV7-2,15,-,TRBJ2-1,few,TGTGCCAGCCCGAGGGGCAGGTGCTCTTACAATGAGCAGTTCTTC,CASPRGRCSYNEQFF
TRBV15,16,-,TRBJ2-4,-,TGTGCCACCAGCAGAGATTCACAGGGAGGCAAAAACATTCAGTACTTC,CATSRDSQGGKNIQYF
TRBV29-1,15,TRBD2,TRBJ2-1,-,TGCAGCGTCTCACCCGGGACTAGTTCTCACAATGAGCAGTTCTTC,CSVSPGTSSHNEQFF
TRBV6-2/TRBV6-3,16,-,TRBJ2-7,-,TGTGCCAGCAGTTACAGCGTGGCAGTGAGCTCCTACGAGCAGTACTTC,CASSYSVAVSSYEQYF
TRBV5-6,15,TRBD2,TRBJ2-2,many,TGTGCCAGCAGCGGAGCGGGGGTTCACACCGGGGAGCTGTTTTTT,CASSGAGVHTGELFF
TRBV28,10,-,TRBJ1-5,-,TGTGCCAGTGGGGGTCAGCCCCAGCATTTT,CASGGQPQHF
TRBV12-3/TRBV12-4,17,TRBD2,TRBJ2-3,few,TGTGCCAGCAGTTTTTTCCTAGCGGGGGCGACCACAGATACGCAGTATTTT,CASSFFLAGATTDTQYF
TRBV7-3,16,TRBD2,TRBJ2-3,-,TGTGCCAGCAGCTTACAAGGCGGGAGGGCCACAGATACGCAGTATTTT,CASSLQGGRATDTQYF
TRBV10-3,14,-,TRBJ2-7,few,TGTGCCATCAGTCAATCCCGGGACGGTTACGAGCAGTACTTC,CAISQSRDGYEQYF
TRBV2,11,-,TRBJ1-1,-,TGTGCCGGCTCAGGGGACACTGAAGCTTTCTTT,CAGSGDTEAFF
TRBV3-1,15,-,TRBJ2-1,-,TGTGCCAGCAGCCAAGTTATCCAGGTCCGCCATGAGCAGTTCTTC,CASSQVIQVRHEQFF
TRBV11-2,15,TRBD1,TRBJ2-5,-,TGTGCCAGCAGCTTAGATGGGACAGGGCCGGCGACCCAGTACTTC,CASSLDGTGPATQYF